Following are 14 T cell receptor beta chains from one sample sequenced in a study of OX40 agonist ivuxolimab in advanced cancers. Sequencing was performed with immunoSEQ multiplex PCR; in TCRdb, only in-frame clones are kept and a portion is missing. The sample lists 13,000 or so clones; 80% were seen once. This specimen consisted of CD4+ or CD8+ T cells sorted from blood, obtained in a trial of the OX40 agonist ivuxolimab. The receptors originated from an adult with an advanced solid tumor such as melanoma, head and neck, liver or kidney cancer.

This rearrangement joins TRBV10-3 to TRBJ1-6; 9 bases are shared with TRBD1. The CDR3 has 16 residues. The V gene's germline CDR1 is ENHRY and CDR2 SYGVKD. V was clipped by 5 bases and J by 8 bases; unmatched bases: 10. CDR3 protein: CAISQPPGQGYSPLHF. The CDR3 nucleotides read TGTGCCATCAGTCAACCCCCGGGACAGGGATATTCACCCCTCCACTTT.

V and J are TRBV7-2 and TRBJ2-7, with D possibly being TRBD2 (6 bases). Per the germline V gene, CDR1 is SGHTA and CDR2 is FQGNSA. Trimming stripped 1 base from V and 2 bases from J, with 9 bases between. The CDR3 spans 14 residues. CDR3 sequence: CASSLVGSPYEQYF. The CDR3 coding sequence is TGTGCCAGCAGCTTAGTCGGGAGCCCCTACGAGCAGTACTTC.

This clone came up once. This sequence joins TRBV4-2 and TRBJ2-3; 7 nucleotides align to TRBD2. Trimming removed 4 bases from V and 0 bases from J; junction bases left unmatched: 10. The CDR3 has 17 residues. Germline V gene lookup returns CDR1 LGHNA and CDR2 YNFKEQ. The CDR3 spells CASSLTSSGPSTDTQYF. DNA for the CDR3: TGTGCCAGCAGCCTCACCTCTAGCGGTCCTAGCACAGATACGCAGTATTTT.

This chain links TRBV28 with TRBJ2-7; D is unresolved. The germline CDR1 and CDR2 sequences are MDHEN and SYDVKM. The length of the CDR3 is 14 residues. The V end lost 6 bases, the J end lost 4 bases, and 16 bases lay between the germline ends. CDR3 sequence (DNA): TGTGCCAGCAGAAAAGGGTTCCTCCTTTACGAGCAGTACTTC. Translation gives CASRKGFLLYEQYF.

In DNA form, the CDR3 reads TGTGCCAGCAGCCAACAGGGGCGCTATGGCTACACCTTC. This encodes CASSQQGRYGYTF. The chain recombines TRBV5-8 with TRBJ1-2; 7 positions agree with TRBD1. V shed 4 bases, J shed 4 bases, and the junction held 4 bases outside the gene matches. Germline values: CDR1 SGHTS, CDR2 YDEGEE. This CDR3 is 13 amino acids long.

V is TRBV10-1 and J is TRBJ2-1; TRBD2 agrees at 10 bases. J was trimmed by 7 bases and V by 3 bases; bases with no gene match: 3. Germline V gene lookup returns CDR1 WNHNN and CDR2 SYGVQD (reference sequence). The CDR3 totals 14 residues. The CDR3 region is CASSEAGGSNEQFF. The DNA for the CDR3 is TGCGCCAGCAGTGAAGCGGGAGGGAGTAATGAGCAGTTCTTC.

The chain employs TRBV7-2 and TRBJ2-6; 8 bases fit TRBD1. V shed 5 bases, J shed 0 bases, and the junction held 6 bases outside the gene matches. Germline CDR1 and CDR2: SGHTA and FQGNSA. This CDR3 region has 17 residues. CDR3 sequence reads: CASSGQGRFSGANVLTF. In DNA, the CDR3 is TGTGCCAGCAGCGGACAGGGAAGATTCTCTGGGGCCAACGTCCTGACTTTC. Complete variable domain (other parts from reference TRBV7-2 and TRBJ2-6): GAGVSQSPSNKVTEKGKDVELRCDPISGHTALYWYRQSLGQGLEFLIYFQGNSAPDKSGLPSDRFSAERTGGSVSTLTIQRTQQEDSAVYLCASSGQGRFSGANVLTFGAGSRLTVL.

This clone occurred once. J is TRBJ2-6 and V is TRBV15; D call uncertain. V was shortened by 5 bases and J by 3 bases, with 8 bases between the two germline ends. The CDR3 spans 14 residues. Germline values: CDR1 LNHNV, CDR2 YYDKDF (reference sequence). This CDR3 is CATSPFGGANVLTF. In DNA form, the CDR3 reads TGTGCCACCAGCCCTTTTGGTGGGGCCAACGTCCTGACTTTC.

This clone was observed a single time. This chain uses TRBV11-2 with TRBJ2-3, with D unclear. V lost 0 bases, J lost 4 bases, and 5 bases lay in between. The CDR3 length is 13 residues. Germline V gene sequence: CDR1 SGHAT, CDR2 FQNNGV. The CDR3 region is CASSLDRPDTQYF. CDR3 nucleotide sequence: TGTGCCAGCAGCTTAGATCGGCCAGATACGCAGTATTTT.

The chain is built from TRBV6-6 and TRBJ2-5, with 7 bases matching TRBD1. This CDR3 is 13 amino acids long. Trimming took 5 bases from V and 4 from J; bases not matched to a gene: 4. In germline, CDR1 is MNHNY, CDR2 SVGAGI (reference sequence). Here the CDR3 DNA reads TGTGCCAGCAGTGACAGGGCCCCAGAGACCCAGTACTTC. Its protein product is CASSDRAPETQYF.

The chain carries TRBV27 and TRBJ2-5; possibly TRBD2 for D (5 bases). In germline, CDR1 is MNHEY, CDR2 SMNVEV (reference sequence). V lost 4 bases and J lost 1, with 13 bases in between. The CDR3 length is 15 residues. The CDR3 protein is CASSSAGNIQETQYF. As DNA, the CDR3 is TGTGCCAGCAGTTCGGCGGGTAACATCCAAGAGACCCAGTACTTC.

The V call is TRBV2, the J call TRBJ2-1; 10 nucleotides match TRBD2. CDR3 length: 18 residues. Germline-derived CDR1 and CDR2 are SNHLY and FYNNEI. Unmatched junction bases numbered 14, after V lost 6 bases and J lost 3 bases. CDR3 sequence: CASSSTVGVAGGYNEQFF. In DNA, the CDR3 is TGTGCCAGCAGCTCGACCGTGGGGGTAGCGGGGGGCTACAATGAGCAGTTCTTC. The complete variable domain, with remaining parts taken from reference TRBV2 and TRBJ2-1, reads EPEVTQTPSHQVTQMGQEVILRCVPISNHLYFYWYRQILGQKVEFLVSFYNNEISEKSEIFDDQFSVERPDGSNFTLKIRSTKLEDSAMYFCASSSTVGVAGGYNEQFFGPGTRLTVL.

The chain joins TRBV5-1 to TRBJ1-6; 7 bases fit TRBD1. Germline CDR1 SGHRS, CDR2 YFSETQ. This CDR3 has 16 residues. V trimming: 0 bases; J trimming: 6 bases; junction bases outside the gene matches: 6. This chain's CDR3 is CASSLDPDRANSPLHF. CDR3 nucleotide sequence: TGCGCCAGCAGCTTGGACCCCGACAGGGCTAATTCACCCCTCCACTTT.

This chain connects TRBV9 to TRBJ2-2, with 7 bases that match TRBD2. The CDR3 runs 18 residues. V shed 2 bases and J 0 bases; nucleotides not matched to a gene: 10. CDR1 is SGDLS and CDR2 is YYNGEE in the germline V gene. The CDR3 loop reads CASSVPRGGGANTGELFF. CDR3 coding DNA: TGTGCCAGCAGCGTCCCCCGGGGCGGGGGAGCGAACACCGGGGAGCTGTTTTTT.